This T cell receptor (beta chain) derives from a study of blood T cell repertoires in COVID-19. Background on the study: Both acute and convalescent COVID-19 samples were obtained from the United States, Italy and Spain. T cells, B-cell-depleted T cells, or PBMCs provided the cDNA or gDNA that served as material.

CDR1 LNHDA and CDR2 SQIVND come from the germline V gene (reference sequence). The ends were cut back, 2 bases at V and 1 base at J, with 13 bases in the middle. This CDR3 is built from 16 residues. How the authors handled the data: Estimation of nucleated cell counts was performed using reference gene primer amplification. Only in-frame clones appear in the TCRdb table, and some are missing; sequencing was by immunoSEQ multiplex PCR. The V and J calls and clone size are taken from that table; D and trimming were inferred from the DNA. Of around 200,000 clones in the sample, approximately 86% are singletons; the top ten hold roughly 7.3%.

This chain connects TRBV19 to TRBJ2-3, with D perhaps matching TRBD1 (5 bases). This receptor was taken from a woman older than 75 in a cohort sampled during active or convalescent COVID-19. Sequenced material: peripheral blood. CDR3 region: CASSITRVSGTDTQYF. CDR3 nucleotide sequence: TGTGCCAGTAGTATAACCAGGGTCAGCGGCACAGATACGCAGTATTTT.